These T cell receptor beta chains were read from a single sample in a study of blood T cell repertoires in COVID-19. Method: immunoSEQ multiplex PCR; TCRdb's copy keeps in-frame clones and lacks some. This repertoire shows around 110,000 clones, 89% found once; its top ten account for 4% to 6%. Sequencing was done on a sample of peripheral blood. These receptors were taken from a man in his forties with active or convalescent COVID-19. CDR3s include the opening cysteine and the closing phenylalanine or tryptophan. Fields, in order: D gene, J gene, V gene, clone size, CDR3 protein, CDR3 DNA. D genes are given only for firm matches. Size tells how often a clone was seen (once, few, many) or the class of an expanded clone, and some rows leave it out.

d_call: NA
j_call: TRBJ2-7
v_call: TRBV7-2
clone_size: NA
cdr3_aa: CASSPTTGGYEQYF
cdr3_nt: TGTGCCAGCAGCCCCACGACAGGCGGTTACGAGCAGTACTTC

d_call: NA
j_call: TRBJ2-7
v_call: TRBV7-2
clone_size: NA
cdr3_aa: CASSYHSEQYF
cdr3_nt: TGTGCCAGCAGCTATCACTCCGAGCAGTACTTC

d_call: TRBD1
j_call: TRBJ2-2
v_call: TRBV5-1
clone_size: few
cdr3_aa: CASSPQGGTGELFF
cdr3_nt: TGCGCCAGCAGCCCACAGGGGGGCACCGGGGAGCTGTTTTTT

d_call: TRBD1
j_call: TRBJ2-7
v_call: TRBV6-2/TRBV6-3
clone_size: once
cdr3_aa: CASSSRQGVSVVYEQYF
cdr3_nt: TGTGCCAGCAGTTCCCGACAGGGGGTTAGCGTCGTCTACGAGCAGTACTTC

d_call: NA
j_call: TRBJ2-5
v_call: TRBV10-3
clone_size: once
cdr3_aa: CAISERSGVGETQYF
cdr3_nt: TGTGCCATCAGTGAGAGATCCGGGGTTGGTGAGACCCAGTACTTC

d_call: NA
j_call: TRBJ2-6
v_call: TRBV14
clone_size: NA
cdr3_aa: CASSQEGLSRSGANVLTF
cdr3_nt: TGTGCCAGCAGCCAAGAAGGCCTGTCTAGATCTGGGGCCAACGTCCTGACTTTC

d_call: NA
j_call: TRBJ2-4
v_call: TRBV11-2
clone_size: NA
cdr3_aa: CASSLAGEGLAKNIQYF
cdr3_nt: TGTGCCAGCAGCTTAGCGGGTGAAGGTCTAGCCAAAAACATTCAGTACTTC

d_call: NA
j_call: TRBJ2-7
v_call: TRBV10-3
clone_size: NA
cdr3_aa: CAISGTPGRSSYEQYF
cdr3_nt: TGTGCCATCAGTGGGACCCCAGGGAGGAGCTCCTACGAGCAGTACTTC

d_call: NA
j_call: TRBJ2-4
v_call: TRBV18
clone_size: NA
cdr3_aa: CASSPPAGLRYIQYF
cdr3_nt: TGTGCCAGCTCACCACCGGCGGGGTTAAGATACATTCAGTACTTC

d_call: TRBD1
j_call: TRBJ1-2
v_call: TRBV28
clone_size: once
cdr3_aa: CASSFPSRQGAVGYTF
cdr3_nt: TGTGCCAGCAGTTTTCCCTCTCGACAGGGGGCTGTTGGCTACACCTTC

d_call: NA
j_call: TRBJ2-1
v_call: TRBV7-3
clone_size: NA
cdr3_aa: CASSRVPLASHEQFF
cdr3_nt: TGTGCCAGCAGTCGGGTCCCACTAGCATCGCATGAGCAGTTCTTC

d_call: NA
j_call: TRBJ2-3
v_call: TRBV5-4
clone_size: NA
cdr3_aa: CASSPRTVTDTQYF
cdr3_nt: TGTGCCAGCAGCCCGAGGACTGTCACAGATACGCAGTATTTT

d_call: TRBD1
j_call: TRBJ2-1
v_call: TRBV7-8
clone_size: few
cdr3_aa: CASSLGYIQGGPYNEQFF
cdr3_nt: TGTGCCAGCAGCTTAGGATACATACAGGGGGGACCTTACAATGAGCAGTTCTTC

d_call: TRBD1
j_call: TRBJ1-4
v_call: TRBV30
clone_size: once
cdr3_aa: CAWSVGVWNRGMKTNEKLFF
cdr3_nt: TGTGCCTGGAGTGTCGGGGTGTGGAACAGGGGAATGAAGACTAATGAAAAACTGTTTTTT

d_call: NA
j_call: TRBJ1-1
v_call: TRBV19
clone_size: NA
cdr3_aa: CASGWTEAFF
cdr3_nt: TGTGCCAGCGGGTGGACTGAAGCTTTCTTT

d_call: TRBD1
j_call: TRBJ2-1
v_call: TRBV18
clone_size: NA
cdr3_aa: CASSPPGQGTNEQFF
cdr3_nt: TGTGCCAGCTCTCCCCCGGGACAGGGAACCAATGAGCAGTTCTTC

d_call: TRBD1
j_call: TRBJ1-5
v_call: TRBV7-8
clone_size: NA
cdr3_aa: CASSLAAGGRLSNQPQHF
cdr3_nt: TGTGCCAGCAGCTTAGCGGCAGGGGGCCGTTTGAGCAATCAGCCCCAGCATTTT

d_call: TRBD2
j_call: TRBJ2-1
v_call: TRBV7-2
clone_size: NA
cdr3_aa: CASSFGGAGGKNEQFF
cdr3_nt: TGTGCCAGCAGCTTCGGGGGCGCGGGAGGGAAAAATGAGCAGTTCTTC

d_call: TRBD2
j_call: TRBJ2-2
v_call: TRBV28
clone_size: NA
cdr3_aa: CASTRPDSSGTGELFF
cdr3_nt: TGTGCCAGCACCCGCCCCGATTCTAGCGGCACCGGGGAGCTGTTTTTT

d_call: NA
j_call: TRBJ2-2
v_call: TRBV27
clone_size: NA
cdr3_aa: CASTLAGLNTGELFF
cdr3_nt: TGTGCCAGCACCCTGGCGGGGTTGAACACCGGGGAGCTGTTTTTT

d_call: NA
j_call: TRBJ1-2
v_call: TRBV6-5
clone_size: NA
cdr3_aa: CASRKTGLGYGYTF
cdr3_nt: TGTGCCAGCAGAAAGACAGGTCTGGGCTATGGCTACACCTTC

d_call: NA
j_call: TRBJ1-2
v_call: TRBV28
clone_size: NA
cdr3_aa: CASSFGGAKQFGYTF
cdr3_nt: TGTGCCAGCAGTTTCGGGGGAGCAAAACAATTTGGCTACACCTTC

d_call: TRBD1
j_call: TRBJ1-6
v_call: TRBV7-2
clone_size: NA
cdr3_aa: CASSLEGQGTPLHF
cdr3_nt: TGTGCCAGCAGCTTAGAGGGACAGGGAACACCCCTCCACTTT

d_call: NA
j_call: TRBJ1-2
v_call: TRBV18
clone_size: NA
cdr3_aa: CASSPQLNPNYGYTF
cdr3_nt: TGTGCCAGCTCACCACAGCTTAACCCTAACTATGGCTACACCTTC

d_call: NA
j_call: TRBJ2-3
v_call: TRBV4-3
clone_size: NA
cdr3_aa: CASSQDWGGSGTDTQYF
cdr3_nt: TGCGCCAGCAGCCAAGATTGGGGCGGATCCGGCACAGATACGCAGTATTTT

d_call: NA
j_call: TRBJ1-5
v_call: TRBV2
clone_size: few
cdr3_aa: CASSGEKGNQPQHF
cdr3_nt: TGTGCCAGCAGTGGTGAGAAAGGCAATCAGCCCCAGCATTTT

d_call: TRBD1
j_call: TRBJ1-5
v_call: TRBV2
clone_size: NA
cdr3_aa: CASSEQTGGNQPQHF
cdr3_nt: TGTGCCAGCAGTGAACAGACAGGGGGAAATCAGCCCCAGCATTTT

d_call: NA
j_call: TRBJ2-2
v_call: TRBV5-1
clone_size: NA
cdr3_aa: CASSSGTWGTGELFF
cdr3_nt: TGCGCCAGCAGCTCCGGGACATGGGGCACCGGGGAGCTGTTTTTT

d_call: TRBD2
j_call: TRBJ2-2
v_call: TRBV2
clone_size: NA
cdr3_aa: CASRAATGTSGSAPTGELFF
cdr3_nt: TGTGCCAGCAGGGCCGCGACCGGGACTAGCGGGAGTGCCCCAACCGGGGAGCTGTTTTTT

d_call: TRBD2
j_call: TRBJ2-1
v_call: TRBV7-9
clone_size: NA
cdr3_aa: CASSQTSGRGVPTNEQFF
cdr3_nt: TGTGCCAGCAGCCAAACTAGCGGGAGGGGGGTACCCACCAATGAGCAGTTCTTC

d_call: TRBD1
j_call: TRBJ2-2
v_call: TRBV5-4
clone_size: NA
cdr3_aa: CASNKQGAINTGELFF
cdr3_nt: TGTGCCAGCAACAAACAGGGGGCGATAAACACCGGGGAGCTGTTTTTT

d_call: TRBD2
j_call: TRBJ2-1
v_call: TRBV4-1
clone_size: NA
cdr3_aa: CASSPRGTSLGNEQFF
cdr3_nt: TGCGCCAGCAGTCCAAGGGGGACTAGCTTGGGCAATGAGCAGTTCTTC

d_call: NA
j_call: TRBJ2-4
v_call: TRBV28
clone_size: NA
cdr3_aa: CASSSGQLKNIQYF
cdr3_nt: TGTGCCAGCAGTTCTGGGCAGTTAAAAAACATTCAGTACTTC

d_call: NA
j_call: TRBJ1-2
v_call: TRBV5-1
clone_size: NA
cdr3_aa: CASSRGGFSSDGYTF
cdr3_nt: TGCGCCAGCAGCCGGGGGGGCTTCTCAAGCGATGGCTACACCTTC

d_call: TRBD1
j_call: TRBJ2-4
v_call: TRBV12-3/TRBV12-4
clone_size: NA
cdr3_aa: CASRGTGENIQYF
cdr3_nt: TGTGCCAGCAGGGGGACAGGAGAAAACATTCAGTACTTC

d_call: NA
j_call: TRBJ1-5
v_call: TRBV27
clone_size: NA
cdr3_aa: CASSSFGSDQPQHF
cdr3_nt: TGTGCCAGCAGTTCCTTCGGGTCGGATCAGCCCCAGCATTTT

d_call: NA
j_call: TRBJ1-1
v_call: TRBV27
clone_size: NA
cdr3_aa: CASSPTGRGNTEAFF
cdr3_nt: TGTGCCAGCAGTCCGACAGGAAGGGGGAACACTGAAGCTTTCTTT

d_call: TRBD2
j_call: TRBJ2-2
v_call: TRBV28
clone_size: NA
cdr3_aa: CASSRERGSNTGELFF
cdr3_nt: TGTGCCAGCAGTCGAGAGCGGGGATCAAACACCGGGGAGCTGTTTTTT

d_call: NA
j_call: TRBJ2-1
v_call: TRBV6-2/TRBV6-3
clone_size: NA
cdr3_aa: CASSAGTYNEQFF
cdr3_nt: TGTGCCAGCAGCGCCGGGACCTACAATGAGCAGTTCTTC

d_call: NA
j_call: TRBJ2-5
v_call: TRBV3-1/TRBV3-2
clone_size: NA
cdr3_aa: CASSQGGVDGETQYF
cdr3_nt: TGTGCCAGCAGCCAAGGAGGTGTAGACGGGGAGACCCAGTACTTC

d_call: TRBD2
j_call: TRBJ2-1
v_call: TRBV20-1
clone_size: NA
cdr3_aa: CSAGGDHEQFF
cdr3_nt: TGCAGTGCCGGGGGGGACCATGAGCAGTTCTTC

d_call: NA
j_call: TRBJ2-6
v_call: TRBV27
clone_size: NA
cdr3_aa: CASSLKGPAGANVLTF
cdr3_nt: TGTGCCAGCAGTTTGAAGGGGCCTGCTGGGGCCAACGTCCTGACTTTC

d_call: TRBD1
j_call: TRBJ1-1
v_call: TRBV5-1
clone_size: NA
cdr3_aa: CASSLATGGNTEAFF
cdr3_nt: TGCGCCAGCAGCTTGGCGACAGGGGGGAACACTGAAGCTTTCTTT

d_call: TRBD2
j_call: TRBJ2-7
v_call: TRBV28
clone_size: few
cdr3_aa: CASSPLRLAGLSYEQYF
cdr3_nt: TGTGCCAGCAGCCCTCTCAGGTTAGCGGGATTATCCTACGAGCAGTACTTC

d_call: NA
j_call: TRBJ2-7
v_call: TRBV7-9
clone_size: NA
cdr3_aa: CASSSETSSYEQYF
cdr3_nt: TGTGCCAGCAGCTCGGAGACTAGCTCCTACGAGCAGTACTTC

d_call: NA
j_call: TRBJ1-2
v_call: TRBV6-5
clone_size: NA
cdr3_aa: CATQTGNYGYTF
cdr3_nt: TGTGCCACTCAAACAGGGAACTATGGCTACACCTTC

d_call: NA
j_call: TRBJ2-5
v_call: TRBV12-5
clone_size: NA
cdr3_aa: CASGENTETQYF
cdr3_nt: TGTGCTAGTGGAGAGAATACAGAGACCCAGTACTTC

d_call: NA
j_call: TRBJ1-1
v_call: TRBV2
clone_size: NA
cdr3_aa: CASTGREEAFF
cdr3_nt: TGTGCCAGCACTGGGCGGGAGGAAGCTTTCTTT

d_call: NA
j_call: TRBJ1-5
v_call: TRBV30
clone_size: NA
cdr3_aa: CAWSAEIQGWGNQPQHF
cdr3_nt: TGTGCCTGGAGTGCGGAGATCCAGGGATGGGGCAATCAGCCCCAGCATTTT

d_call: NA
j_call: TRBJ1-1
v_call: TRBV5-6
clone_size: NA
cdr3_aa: CASSPGAEAFF
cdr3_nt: TGTGCCAGCAGCCCGGGGGCTGAAGCTTTCTTT

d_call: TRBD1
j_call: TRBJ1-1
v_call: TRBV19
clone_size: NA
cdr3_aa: CASSRGQGSAAFF
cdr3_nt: TGTGCCAGTAGTAGGGGACAGGGTAGTGCGGCTTTCTTT

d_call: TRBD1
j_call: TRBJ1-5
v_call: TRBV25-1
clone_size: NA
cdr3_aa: CASSAGQGDQPQHF
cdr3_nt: TGTGCCAGCAGTGCCGGACAGGGCGATCAGCCCCAGCATTTT

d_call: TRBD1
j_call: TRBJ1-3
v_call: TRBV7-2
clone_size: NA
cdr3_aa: CASATQGASGNTIYF
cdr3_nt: TGTGCCAGCGCCACACAGGGGGCTTCAGGAAACACCATATATTTT

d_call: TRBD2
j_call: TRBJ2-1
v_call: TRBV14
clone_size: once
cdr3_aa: CASSWGGLAGGISSYNEQFF
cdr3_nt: TGTGCCAGCAGCTGGGGAGGACTAGCGGGAGGCATCAGCTCCTACAATGAGCAGTTCTTC

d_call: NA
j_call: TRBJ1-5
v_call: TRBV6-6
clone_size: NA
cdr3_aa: CASSYPAGDNQPQHF
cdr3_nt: TGTGCCAGCAGTTACCCGGCAGGGGACAATCAGCCCCAGCATTTT

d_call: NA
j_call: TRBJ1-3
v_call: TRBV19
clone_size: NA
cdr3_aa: CASTFDNAGNTIYF
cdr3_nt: TGTGCCAGTACCTTCGATAACGCGGGAAACACCATATATTTT

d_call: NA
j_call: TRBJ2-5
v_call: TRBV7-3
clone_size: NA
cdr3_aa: CASSSGTPYQETQYF
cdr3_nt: TGTGCCAGCAGCAGCGGGACACCGTACCAAGAGACCCAGTACTTC

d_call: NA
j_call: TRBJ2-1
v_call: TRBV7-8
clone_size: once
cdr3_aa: CASSPGRASVAYNEQFF
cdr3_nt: TGTGCCAGCAGCCCCGGTAGAGCCTCGGTAGCATACAATGAGCAGTTCTTC

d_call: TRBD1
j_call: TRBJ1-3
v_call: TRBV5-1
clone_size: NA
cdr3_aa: CASSRTGEGNTIYF
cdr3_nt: TGCGCCAGCAGCCGTACAGGGGAAGGAAACACCATATATTTT